What follows is one T cell receptor beta chain and its context. As processed by the authors: Scientists estimated how many nucleated cells there were by amplifying reference gene primers. TCRdb's copy holds only in-frame clones and misses some; the assay was immunoSEQ multiplex PCR. The V and J calls and clone size are taken from that table; D and trimming were inferred from the DNA. The data hold fewer than 45,000 clones, with nearly 90% observed a single time. The entry originates in a study of blood T cell repertoires in COVID-19. Across the whole study: The origin of the acute and convalescent COVID-19 samples was the United States, Italy and Spain. T cells, B-cell-depleted T cells, or PBMCs supplied cDNA or gDNA.

The germline CDR1 and CDR2 sequences are SNHLY and FYNNEI. The CDR3 sequence is 15 residues long. Losses at the gene ends were 5 bases for V and 2 bases for J; bases not matched to a gene: 4. The rearrangement links TRBV2 to TRBJ2-2, with 8 bases aligning to TRBD1. Sequencing was done on a sample of peripheral blood. This sequence was found in a man between 60 and 75 years old with active or convalescent COVID-19. CDR3 protein: CASSLTGVNTGELFF. CDR3 sequence (DNA): TGTGCCAGCAGTTTGACAGGGGTTAACACCGGGGAGCTGTTTTTT.